In its sample, the clone carrying this TCR beta chain was seen a few times. Its antigen is unidentified. The data were taken from a study of cytomegalovirus exposure and HLA in healthy donors. The V gene end was trimmed by 0 bases and the J gene end by 1 base; junction bases not matched to a gene: 10. CDR3 length equals 18 residues. CDR1 and CDR2 from the germline V gene are SNHLY and FYNNEI. Study conclusions and caveats: A later analysis reportedly found fewer N-insertions in an Asian-associated ancestry cluster than the approximately 670-donor mean. CMV serostatus stood as the only immune exposure information on hand. A few CMV-associated chains were confirmed in vitro to be specific for CMV antigens. Later work found most CMV-associated TCR beta chains apparently HLA-restricted.

PCR used 60 Vbeta primers and 13 Jbeta primers. TCRdb keeps only in-frame clones here, not all; method: immunoSEQ multiplex PCR. The profile covers approximately 120,000 clones, with 69% appearing a single time and 5% to 7% taken by the ten largest. Sequencing was done on a sample of PBMCs. The sequence derives from a woman aged 65 to 85 in good health and CMV-seropositive. The rearrangement links TRBV2 to TRBJ2-5, with TRBD1 matching 8 bases. CDR3 nucleotides: TGTGCCAGCAGTGAAGCGCCGGCAGGGGGCATTCTCCAAGAGACCCAGTACTTC. Its protein product is CASSEAPAGGILQETQYF.